This T cell receptor (beta chain) was identified during a study of T cell repertoires in cytomegalovirus infection. This clonotype was observed a handful of times. TCRdb re-analysed the reads in MiXCR, keeping a single row per CDR3 protein. The sample yields just under 550,000 distinct CDR3 sequences, approximately 26% seen once. This CDR3 contains 12 residues. V gave up 3 bases and J gave up 9 bases, with 6 bases separating them. Germline values: CDR1 MDHEN, CDR2 SYDVKM. This chain connects TRBV28 to TRBJ1-6; D not certain. The sequence was obtained from a human donor in good health (CMV status not recorded). Some clones in this sample may be carry-over from other donors' samples. Specimen: PBMCs. The CDR3 spells CASSFGTSPLHF. The CDR3 coding sequence is TGTGCCAGCAGTTTCGGCACTTCACCCCTCCACTTT. The full variable domain, in which reference TRBV28 and TRBJ1-6 provide the parts outside the CDR3, is DVKVTQSSRYLVKRTGEKVFLECVQDMDHENMFWYRQDPGLGLRLIYFSYDVKMKEKGDIPEGYSVSREKKERFSLILESASTNQTSMYLCASSFGTSPLHFGNGTRLTVT.